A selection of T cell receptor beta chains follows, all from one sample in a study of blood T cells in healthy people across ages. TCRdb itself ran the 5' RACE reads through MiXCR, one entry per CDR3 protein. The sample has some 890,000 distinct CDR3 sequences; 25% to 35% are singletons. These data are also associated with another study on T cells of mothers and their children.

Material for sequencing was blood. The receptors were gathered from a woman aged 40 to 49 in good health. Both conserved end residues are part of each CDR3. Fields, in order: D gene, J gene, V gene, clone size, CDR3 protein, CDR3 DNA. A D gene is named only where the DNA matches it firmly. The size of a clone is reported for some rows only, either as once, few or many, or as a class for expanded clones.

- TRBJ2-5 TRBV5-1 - CASSSKPPGPQETQYF TGCGCCAGCAGCTCCAAACCCCCGGGACCACAAGAGACCCAGTACTTC
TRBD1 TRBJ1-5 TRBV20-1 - CSVQQGALIRPQHF TGCAGTGTTCAGCAGGGGGCCCTCATACGGCCCCAGCATTTT
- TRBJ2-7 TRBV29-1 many CSVVSTDLVGPSSYEQYF TGCAGCGTTGTTTCCACGGATCTTGTAGGACCTTCTTCCTACGAGCAGTACTTC
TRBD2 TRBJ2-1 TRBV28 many CASSSLGLAGGGNEQFF TGTGCCAGCAGTTCCCTCGGACTAGCGGGGGGAGGCAATGAGCAGTTCTTC
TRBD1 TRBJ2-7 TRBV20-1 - CSANRQGASEQYF TGCAGTGCTAACCGACAGGGGGCTAGCGAGCAGTACTTC
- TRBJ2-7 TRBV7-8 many CASSLVSGALAYEQYF TGTGCCAGCAGCTTAGTTTCAGGGGCGTTGGCGTACGAGCAGTACTTC
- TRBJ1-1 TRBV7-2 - CASSLKRADRNTEAFF TGTGCCAGCAGCTTAAAGCGAGCAGACCGAAACACTGAAGCTTTCTTT
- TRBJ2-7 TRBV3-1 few CASSHQGSYNEQYF TGTGCCAGCAGCCACCAGGGCTCCTACAATGAGCAGTACTTC
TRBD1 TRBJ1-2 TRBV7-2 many CASSVMRTGNSNYGYTF TGTGCCAGCAGCGTCATGCGGACAGGGAACTCTAACTATGGCTACACCTTC
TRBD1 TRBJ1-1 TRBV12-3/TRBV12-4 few CASSPGTGMAFF TGTGCCAGCAGTCCCGGGACAGGGATGGCTTTCTTT